This T cell receptor (beta chain) derives from a study of blood T cell repertoires in COVID-19 (dated by TCRdb to the early 2020s). In terms of the full investigation: Samples from collaborators originated in the United States, Italy and Spain and spanned both the acute and convalescent phases of COVID-19. The prospective study material was composed of cDNA or gDNA derived from T cells, B-cell-depleted T cells, or PBMCs. The dataset comprised deeply sampled blood TCRbeta repertoires from subjects exposed to, actively infected with, or recovered from COVID-19. The repertoires were released in a freely available public database intended as a resource for research on the immune response to SARS-CoV-2. Samples were obtained from the ongoing ImmuneRACE study (first 160 participants) and from over 1,000 subjects provided by 6 global collaborators. The sample metadata nearly always contained a de-identified subject ID, COVID-19 status, age in years and sex. HLA class I and class II types, where available, came from metadata supplied by the sample provider rather than from assay-based typing. What the work shows at the level of the full study, not this receptor alone: Clinical and demographic metadata were provided uncurated, with the amount varying by source and participant.

The collaborating institutions used their own protocols to collect whole blood in K2EDTA tubes. For TCRbeta analysis, collaborator samples were shipped as frozen whole blood, as isolated PBMCs, or as DNA extracted from either sample type. TCRbeta CDR3 regions were amplified from genomic DNA by means of the immunoSEQ Assay, a bias-controlled multiplex PCR. In the authors' own workflow: Nucleated cell counts per sample were estimated from amplification of reference gene primers within the assay. To quantify the absolute abundance of each unique TCRbeta CDR3 rearrangement, sequence reads were collapsed and filtered. For each sample, productive Simpson clonality was calculated as the square root of Simpson's diversity index over productive rearrangements. TCRdb took over this immuneACCESS table, retaining in-frame rearrangements with V and J assigned. Such tables are incomplete; in checked studies, under half of the missing clones stem from an unresolved V gene, and the remainder is unexplained. The V and J calls and clone size are taken from that table; D and trimming were inferred from the DNA. The sample has 15,000 to 20,000 clones on record, roughly 85% of them singletons. The ten top clones hold around 30% of the sample.

The CDR3 sequence holds 16 residues, the cysteine and phenylalanine included. Here the CDR3 DNA is all that survives: 48 bases in frame from base 1. From a lookup of the germline V gene, CDR1 and CDR2 are MDHEN and SYDVKM. V loses 6 bases of germline sequence and J loses 8 bases, and the interval between the two ends is 24 bases. This clone was seen more than once but under ten times. What antigen it recognizes has not been identified. No quality values exist for individual bases; no much larger clone is one base distant. This clonotype was obtained from a human donor with active COVID-19. The donor label of this sample is uncertain. Source material: peripheral blood. Rearrangement joined TRBV28 to TRBJ2-3; TRBD2 is possibly the D segment (7 matching bases). The CDR3 loop reads CASRSIEGGASRTQYF. The sequenced DNA: TGTGCCAGCAGATCCATCGAGGGGGGGGCCAGTCGTACGCAGTATTTT.